What follows are 30 T cell receptor beta chains derived from one specimen sequenced in a study of cytomegalovirus exposure and HLA in healthy donors. PCR employed 60 Vbeta and 13 Jbeta primers. The table came from immunoSEQ multiplex PCR; TCRdb's copy has only in-frame clones and leaves some out. The table records some 120,000 clones, around 75% of them present only once. Sequenced input: PBMCs. These receptors all stem from a woman aged 50 to 60 in good health and CMV-seropositive.

The chain has TRBV5-1 and TRBJ2-5; TRBD2 aligns across 14 bases. This CDR3 has 18 amino acids. CDR1 is SGHRS and CDR2 is YFSETQ in the germline V gene. The trim removed 5 bases at V and 0 bases at J, leaving 9 bases unmatched. The CDR3 sequence: CASRVTSGGAGYQETQYF. DNA of the CDR3: TGCGCCAGCAGAGTGACTAGCGGGGGGGCCGGGTACCAAGAGACCCAGTACTTC.

J is TRBJ2-7 and V is TRBV5-1; TRBD2 might be the D (5 bases). This CDR3 has 14 amino acids. In germline, CDR1 is SGHRS, CDR2 YFSETQ. Trimming took 4 bases from V and 6 from J, leaving 17 bases between them. The CDR3 region is CASSPGVDRGEQYF. CDR3 sequence (DNA): TGCGCCAGCAGCCCCGGGGTGGATCGCGGCGAGCAGTACTTC.

V and J are TRBV6-1 and TRBJ2-2; 8 nucleotides agree with TRBD1. CDR3 length: 13 amino acids. Per germline, CDR1 MNHNS and CDR2 SASEGT. The junction had 1 base not matched to a gene; V was cut back by 6 bases and J by 4 bases. Here the CDR3 reads CASRTGGTGELFF. Written as DNA, the CDR3 is TGTGCCAGCAGAACAGGGGGCACCGGGGAGCTGTTTTTT.

The chain is built from TRBV7-8 and TRBJ2-2; TRBD2 matches 12 bases. The CDR3 is 15 amino acids. Trimming cost V 4 bases and J 5 bases; bases outside gene matches: 2. Germline-derived CDR1 and CDR2 are SGHVS and FQNEAQ. The DNA for the CDR3 is TGTGCCAGCAGCTGGCTAGCGGGGGGGACCGGGGAGCTGTTTTTT. This encodes CASSWLAGGTGELFF.

This chain joins TRBV10-3 and TRBJ1-2, with 10 nucleotides matching TRBD1. Unmatched junction bases numbered 8, after V lost 10 bases and J lost 6 bases. CDR3 length equals 13 residues. Germline V gene sequence: CDR1 ENHRY, CDR2 SYGVKD. The CDR3 nucleotides read TGTGCCAACGGGGGGACAGGGGAAGATGGCTACACCTTC. As protein: CANGGTGEDGYTF.

The chain couples TRBV7-2 to TRBJ2-7; 8 nucleotides align to TRBD2. The CDR3 has 15 residues. Germline V gene lookup returns CDR1 SGHTA and CDR2 FQGNSA. V trimming: 5 bases; J trimming: 3 bases; junction bases outside the gene matches: 9. The CDR3 region has the DNA TGTGCCAGCAGCGCCAGACTAGCGCGCAACTACGAGCAGTACTTC. It is translated as CASSARLARNYEQYF. Combining the CDR3 with reference TRBV7-2 and TRBJ2-7 gives the whole variable domain GAGVSQSPSNKVTEKGKDVELRCDPISGHTALYWYRQSLGQGLEFLIYFQGNSAPDKSGLPSDRFSAERTGGSVSTLTIQRTQQEDSAVYLCASSARLARNYEQYFGPGTRLTVT.

The chain is built from TRBV21-1 and TRBJ1-1; the table gives TRBD1 as D, unverified against the DNA. TRBV21-1 is flagged as a pseudogene. This CDR3 contains 15 residues. DNA for the CDR3: TGTGCCAGCGTCCGGGACAGGGGTCGAGATACTGAAGCTTTCTTT. Translated: CASVRDRGRDTEAFF.

V usage is TRBV5-1 and J usage is TRBJ2-3; D unclear. Germline lookup yields CDR1 SGHRS and CDR2 YFSETQ. The CDR3 totals 13 residues. V shed 0 bases and J shed 7 bases, with 9 bases lying between them. CDR3 DNA sequence: TGCGCCAGCAGCTTGGACAGCCCGTATACGCAGTATTTT. Translated: CASSLDSPYTQYF.

The V and J genes are TRBV5-4 and TRBJ2-1; D may be TRBD2 (6 bases). The CDR3 length is 17 residues. Trimming pared 1 base from V and 5 bases from J, leaving 19 bases between. CDR1 and CDR2 (germline): SGHNT, YYREEE (reference sequence). The CDR3 reads CASSLPGEGAYDNEQFF. CDR3 bases: TGTGCCAGCAGCTTGCCGGGAGAGGGAGCGTACGACAATGAGCAGTTCTTC. The full variable domain, its missing parts supplied by reference TRBV5-4 and TRBJ2-1, is ETGVTQSPTHLIKTRGQQVTLRCSSQSGHNTVSWYQQALGQGPQFIFQYYREEENGRGNFPPRFSGLQFPNYSSELNVNALELDDSALYLCASSLPGEGAYDNEQFFGPGTRLTVL.

This rearrangement joins TRBV5-1 to TRBJ1-1, with TRBD1 as a possible D gene (5 bases). V gave up 4 bases and J gave up 0 bases, with 10 bases separating them. CDR3 length: 14 amino acids. In germline, CDR1 is SGHRS, CDR2 YFSETQ. Written as DNA, the CDR3 is TGCGCCAGCAGCGTGACAGATATGAACACTGAAGCTTTCTTT. Encoded protein: CASSVTDMNTEAFF.

The gene calls are TRBV7-2 and TRBJ2-3; D call uncertain. This CDR3 is built from 14 residues. Trimming removed 1 base from V and 0 bases from J, with 5 bases in between. Germline assignment: CDR1 SGHTA and CDR2 FQGNSA. CDR3 in DNA: TGTGCCAGCAGCTTAGACTATAGCACAGATACGCAGTATTTT. It codes for CASSLDYSTDTQYF. Complete variable domain (other parts from reference TRBV7-2 and TRBJ2-3): GAGVSQSPSNKVTEKGKDVELRCDPISGHTALYWYRQSLGQGLEFLIYFQGNSAPDKSGLPSDRFSAERTGGSVSTLTIQRTQQEDSAVYLCASSLDYSTDTQYFGPGTRLTVL.

This clone was picked up a small number of times. CDR3 sequence: CASSPAAGFGELFF. The CDR3 DNA reads TGTGCCAGCAGCCCCGCGGCGGGGTTCGGGGAGCTGTTTTTT. The J gene is TRBJ2-2, the V gene TRBV5-6, with D perhaps matching TRBD2 (6 bases). V lost 4 bases to trimming and J lost 7 bases, with 14 bases between them. This CDR3 contains 14 residues. Germline V CDR1 and CDR2: SGHDT, YYEEEE.

This clone was seen only once. This chain links TRBV4-1 with TRBJ2-3; 10 bases map to TRBD2. V lost 0 bases to trimming and J lost 8 bases; unmatched junction nucleotides: 11. The V gene's germline CDR1 is MGHRA and CDR2 YSYEKL. There are 17 residues in the CDR3. The CDR3 here is CASSQDHQRGGWGTQYF. The CDR3 region has the DNA TGCGCCAGCAGCCAAGATCATCAGCGGGGGGGCTGGGGTACGCAGTATTTT.

This clone was seen a handful of times. The rearrangement uses TRBV15 and TRBJ2-7; 9 bases fit TRBD1. The CDR3 is 20 amino acids. V lost 3 bases, J lost 2 bases, and 20 bases stayed unmatched. Per the germline V gene, CDR1 is LNHNV and CDR2 is YYDKDF (reference sequence). CDR3 protein: CATSRGGSVGLGQGPYEQYF. The CDR3 coding sequence is TGTGCCACCAGCAGGGGGGGGAGTGTTGGTCTGGGACAGGGACCCTACGAGCAGTACTTC.

This chain links TRBV5-4 with TRBJ2-3; 7 bases map to TRBD1. Germline-derived CDR1 and CDR2 are SGHNT and YYREEE (reference sequence). The CDR3 has 15 residues. Unmatched junction bases numbered 8, after V lost 7 bases and J lost 0 bases. The CDR3 region is CASGAGTESTDTQYF. CDR3 in DNA: TGTGCCAGCGGAGCCGGGACAGAAAGCACAGATACGCAGTATTTT.

V usage is TRBV5-1 and J usage is TRBJ2-7; D not certain. Trimming took 7 bases from V and 4 from J, leaving 15 bases between them. The CDR3 is 13 amino acids. Germline V CDR1 and CDR2: SGHRS, YFSETQ. CDR3 protein: CASAPAMVYEQYF. The DNA of the CDR3 is TGCGCCAGCGCCCCCGCGATGGTTTACGAGCAGTACTTC.

This rearrangement joins TRBV7-3 to TRBJ2-1; 15 positions agree with TRBD2. V trimming: 4 bases; J trimming: 2 bases; junction bases outside the gene matches: 9. Per germline, CDR1 SGHTA and CDR2 FQGTGA. The CDR3 has 19 residues. CDR3 in DNA: TGTGCCAGCAGCTCCAGGACTAGCGGGAGGGCCGGGACCTACAATGAGCAGTTCTTC. It codes for CASSSRTSGRAGTYNEQFF.

The rearrangement links TRBV9 to TRBJ1-2; 9 positions agree with TRBD1. The CDR3 is 15 amino acids. Germline-derived CDR1 and CDR2 are SGDLS and YYNGEE. The V and J ends lost 8 bases and 4 bases, in that order; junction bases with no gene match: 12. The CDR3 loop is CASAAGTGNVYGYTF. The CDR3 bases are TGTGCCAGTGCGGCTGGGACAGGGAATGTCTATGGCTACACCTTC.

CDR3 sequence reads: CASSQPGQGDEKLFF. The CDR3 DNA reads as TGCGCCAGCAGCCAACCGGGACAGGGAGACGAAAAACTGTTTTTT. V gene TRBV4-3 combines with J gene TRBJ1-4; TRBD1 aligns across 9 bases. The CDR3 contains 15 residues. The germline V gene has CDR1 LGHNA and CDR2 YSLEER. V shed 2 bases, J shed 8 bases, and the junction held 6 bases outside the gene matches.

The table lists this clone with a count of one. V gene TRBV5-1 combines with J gene TRBJ1-2, with a possible D match to TRBD1 (6 bases). V lost 2 bases to trimming and J lost 4 bases, with 15 bases between them. The length of the CDR3 is 15 residues. CDR1 and CDR2 (germline): SGHRS, YFSETQ. CDR3 in amino acids: CASSLTNREGYGYTF. The CDR3 nucleotides are TGCGCCAGCAGCTTAACCAACAGGGAGGGCTATGGCTACACCTTC.

The CDR3 nucleotides read TGTGCCAGCAGCCAGGGGGTAGCGGGGAGCACAGATACGCAGTATTTT. Amino acids: CASSQGVAGSTDTQYF. The gene calls are TRBV4-2 and TRBJ2-3, with 8 bases that match TRBD2. The germline CDR1 and CDR2 sequences are LGHNA and YNFKEQ. Trimming took 3 bases from V and 0 from J; bases not matched to a gene: 5. The CDR3 runs to 16 residues.

The chain joins TRBV9 to TRBJ1-4; no firm D call. The germline gives CDR1 SGDLS, CDR2 YYNGEE. Deletions cut 0 bases from V and 8 bases from J, with 14 bases between. This CDR3 contains 15 residues. CDR3 nucleotides: TGTGCCAGCAGCGTAGCTGGCGGACTTGGGGAAAAACTGTTTTTT. Translating it yields CASSVAGGLGEKLFF. Based on the CDR3 plus reference TRBV9 and TRBJ1-4, the full variable domain is DSGVTQTPKHLITATGQRVTLRCSPRSGDLSVYWYQQSLDQGLQFLIQYYNGEERAKGNILERFSAQQFPDLHSELNLSSLELGDSALYFCASSVAGGLGEKLFFGSGTQLSVL.

The chain recombines TRBV11-3 with TRBJ2-1, with D possibly TRBD2 on 5 matching bases. CDR1 and CDR2 (germline): SGHNT, YENEEA. Trimming pared 5 bases from V and 7 bases from J, leaving 12 bases between. CDR3 length: 13 amino acids. CDR3 nucleotide sequence: TGTGCCAGCAGCACCGGGGTTGGGAATGAGCAGTTCTTC. This gives the protein CASSTGVGNEQFF.

This clone appeared once. J is TRBJ2-5 and V is TRBV5-6; 7 bases are shared with TRBD1. The length of the CDR3 is 14 residues. V gave up 0 bases and J gave up 1 base; unmatched junction bases: 0. The germline V gene encodes CDR1 SGHDT and CDR2 YYEEEE. The CDR3 is CASSLGTGQETQYF. In nucleotides, the CDR3 is TGTGCCAGCAGCTTGGGGACAGGCCAAGAGACCCAGTACTTC. Filled out from reference TRBV5-6 and TRBJ2-5, the complete variable domain reads DAGVTQSPTHLIKTRGQQVTLRCSPKSGHDTVSWYQQALGQGPQFIFQYYEEEERQRGNFPDRFSGHQFPNYSSELNVNALLLGDSALYLCASSLGTGQETQYFGPGTRLLVL.

This chain uses TRBV5-6 with TRBJ2-7, with no clear D. The CDR3 has 12 residues. The V gene lost 1 base and the J gene lost 3 bases, with 5 bases spanning the gap. Germline CDR1 is SGHDT and CDR2 is YYEEEE. The DNA for the CDR3 is TGTGCCAGCAGCTTGACAGACTACGAGCAGTACTTC. It encodes CASSLTDYEQYF.

The rearrangement links TRBV19 to TRBJ1-5; TRBD1 matches at 7 bases. Germline-derived CDR1 and CDR2 are LNHDA and SQIVND (reference sequence). The CDR3 is 15 residues long. Germline trimming cut 2 bases from V and 7 bases from J; bases unmatched to any gene: 8. CDR3 sequence: CASSIWDTGDQPQHF. CDR3 nucleotides: TGTGCCAGTAGTATATGGGATACAGGGGACCAGCCCCAGCATTTT.

V is TRBV9 and J is TRBJ1-1; 10 bases are shared with TRBD1. The germline V gene has CDR1 SGDLS and CDR2 YYNGEE. V lost 3 bases, J lost 5 bases, and 7 bases stayed unmatched. The CDR3 length is 15 residues. CDR3 amino acids: CASSERDRGVTEAFF. For the CDR3, the DNA is TGTGCCAGCAGCGAGAGGGACAGGGGAGTAACTGAAGCTTTCTTT.

The V call is TRBV30, the J call TRBJ1-4; D possibly corresponds to TRBD1 (6 bases). The CDR3 runs to 17 residues. CDR1 is GTSNPN, CDR2 SVGIG, per germline (reference sequence). Trimming cost V 1 base and J 7 bases, with 22 bases left between them. The CDR3 sequence: CAWSEFPYVRGREKLFF. The CDR3 coding sequence is TGTGCCTGGAGTGAGTTCCCGTACGTCAGGGGCCGTGAAAAACTGTTTTTT. Full variable domain (missing parts from reference TRBV30 and TRBJ1-4): SQTIHQWPATLVQPVGSPLSLECTVEGTSNPNLYWYRQAAGRGLQLLFYSVGIGQISSEVPQNLSASRPQDRQFILSSKKLLLSDSGFYLCAWSEFPYVRGREKLFFGSGTQLSVL.

This clone was recorded once. Here the CDR3 DNA reads TGTGCCTGGAGTACAAGACTGGGCAATCAGCCCCAGCATTTT. It specifies CAWSTRLGNQPQHF. The rearrangement links TRBV30 to TRBJ1-5; D unresolved. The CDR3 extends over 14 amino acids. Per germline, CDR1 GTSNPN and CDR2 SVGIG (reference sequence). The V and J ends lost 2 bases and 2 bases respectively, with 10 bases between them.

This chain uses TRBV19 with TRBJ1-3; D is perhaps TRBD1 (6 bases). The germline V gene has CDR1 LNHDA and CDR2 SQIVND (reference sequence). CDR3 length equals 13 residues. V was pared by 5 bases and J by 4 bases, with 9 bases between. The CDR3 bases are TGTGCCAGTAGTTTCGACAGGGGAAACACCATATATTTT. It encodes CASSFDRGNTIYF.